This T cell receptor beta chain was sequenced for a study of pediatric ulcerative colitis. Findings and caveats of the study: A couple of patients' blood samples yielded substantially fewer templates. This repertoire reflects total lymphocytes rather than subpopulations like regulatory T cells.

On this clone: The antigen remains undetermined.

This was a survey-level run. Assay used: immunoSEQ multiplex PCR; TCRdb lists only in-frame clones, some missing. The sample has tens of thousands of clones; 70% to 90% are singletons. Trimming shortened V by 1 base and J by 5 bases, and 5 bases separated the two germline ends. The CDR3 has 13 residues. Germline CDR1 and CDR2: MNHNS and SASEGT. The TCR originated in a boy aged 5-17 years with severe ulcerative colitis. The chain combines TRBV6-1 with TRBJ2-2; D is unresolved. The specimen was blood. The DNA for the CDR3 is TGTGCCAGCAGTGAAGTCGTGACCGGGGAGCTGTTTTTT. Translated, it gives CASSEVVTGELFF.